This passage covers 28 T cell receptor beta chains from one sample sequenced in a study of OX40 agonist ivuxolimab in advanced cancers. Data came from immunoSEQ multiplex PCR; TCRdb stores just in-frame clones and leaves some out. The sample has 40,000 to 45,000 clones; roughly 77% are singletons. The material was CD4+ or CD8+ T cells sorted from blood, obtained in a trial of the OX40 agonist ivuxolimab. The receptors shown here come from an adult with an advanced solid tumor such as melanoma, head and neck, liver or kidney cancer.

This chain joins TRBV7-9 and TRBJ2-7, with 11 positions matching TRBD2. This CDR3 has 15 residues. V shed 2 bases, J shed 3 bases, and the junction held 3 bases outside the gene matches. CDR1 is SEHNR and CDR2 is FQNEAQ in the germline V gene (reference sequence). The CDR3 sequence: CASSLLAGGYYEQYF. CDR3 DNA: TGTGCCAGCAGCTTACTAGCGGGAGGATACTACGAGCAGTACTTC.

This clone was counted between two and nine times. The V call is TRBV11-3, the J call TRBJ1-3, with 7 bases identical to TRBD1. Germline lookup yields CDR1 SGHNT and CDR2 YENEEA. The CDR3 totals 14 residues. With 5 bases clipped from V and 2 bases from J, the junction kept 3 bases outside the gene matches. The CDR3 nucleotides are TGTGCCAGCAGCCAGGGGACAGCTGGAAACACCATATATTTT. Amino acids: CASSQGTAGNTIYF.

This chain joins TRBV9 and TRBJ2-3; D not resolved. The V end lost 1 base, the J end lost 5 bases, and 5 bases lay between the germline ends. This CDR3 has 12 residues. The germline CDR1 and CDR2 sequences are SGDLS and YYNGEE. For the CDR3, the DNA is TGTGCCAGCAGCGTAAGAGAAGATACGCAGTATTTT. Translating gives CASSVREDTQYF.

The chain recombines TRBV7-3 with TRBJ2-5, with D unresolved. CDR1 is SGHTA and CDR2 is FQGTGA in the germline V gene. The V end was cut by 2 bases, the J end by 1 base, with 5 bases between. The CDR3 has 13 residues. Here the CDR3 reads CASSLLPQETQYF. In DNA, the CDR3 is TGTGCCAGCAGCTTACTTCCCCAAGAGACCCAGTACTTC.

The chain couples TRBV27 to TRBJ1-2; D is undetermined. V lost 3 bases, J lost 6 bases, and 11 bases lay in between. CDR1 is MNHEY, CDR2 SMNVEV, per germline (reference sequence). This CDR3 has 13 amino acids. The CDR3 coding sequence is TGTGCCAGCAGTTTGAGCAGGATCCATGGCTACACCTTC. As protein: CASSLSRIHGYTF.

This clone was counted a few times. The CDR3 spells CASSSTGGRGYTF. The CDR3 DNA reads as TGTGCCAGCAGCTCTACAGGGGGACGTGGCTACACCTTC. The J gene is TRBJ1-2, the V gene TRBV11-3; 8 positions agree with TRBD1. Trimming at V came to 4 bases and at J to 7 bases, leaving 5 bases not matched to a gene. This CDR3 region has 13 residues. Germline V gene data show CDR1 as SGHNT and CDR2 as YENEEA.

The rearrangement links TRBV7-2 to TRBJ2-7; D not certain. Trimming cost V 2 bases and J 0 bases, with 17 bases left between them. This CDR3 has 17 amino acids. CDR1 SGHTA and CDR2 FQGNSA come from the germline V gene. The CDR3 region has the DNA TGTGCCAGCAGCTTAAGGTCCGGTCCCCTGAGCTCCTACGAGCAGTACTTC. Translating it yields CASSLRSGPLSSYEQYF.

This rearrangement joins TRBV6-5 to TRBJ1-5; tentative D call: TRBD1 (5 bases). Trimming left V 6 bases short and J 2 bases short, with 8 bases between. The CDR3 runs to 13 residues. CDR1 is MNHEY, CDR2 SVGAGI, per germline. The CDR3 region has the DNA TGTGCCAGCAGCGGGACGGGCAATCAGCCCCAGCATTTT. This encodes CASSGTGNQPQHF.

The chain recombines TRBV7-3 with TRBJ2-1; 7 bases are a match to TRBD2. Per the germline V gene, CDR1 is SGHTA and CDR2 is FQGTGA. J gave up 5 bases and V 6 bases, and 10 bases lay outside the gene matches. This CDR3 has 15 amino acids. In DNA, the CDR3 is TGTGCCAGCAGTCCTGGACTAGGGTCTAACAATGAGCAGTTCTTC. Amino acids: CASSPGLGSNNEQFF.

V and J are TRBV16 and TRBJ1-5; 8 positions match TRBD1. V lost 0 bases, J lost 2 bases, and 0 bases stayed unmatched. CDR1 is KGHSY and CDR2 is FQNENV in the germline V gene. This CDR3 region has 15 residues. CDR3 residues: CASSQSGQGNQPQHF. CDR3 nucleotides: TGTGCCAGCAGCCAATCGGGACAGGGCAATCAGCCCCAGCATTTT.

The V and J genes are TRBV19 and TRBJ2-7; 9 bases align to TRBD1. This CDR3 region has 16 residues. The V gene end was trimmed by 0 bases and the J gene end by 0 bases; junction bases not matched to a gene: 3. Germline lookup yields CDR1 LNHDA and CDR2 SQIVND (reference sequence). CDR3 nucleotides: TGTGCCAGTAGTATAGATCTACAGGGGGCCTCCTACGAGCAGTACGTC. Residues: CASSIDLQGASYEQYV.

This chain joins TRBV7-3 and TRBJ1-1; maybe TRBD1 (6 bases). CDR3 length equals 14 residues. From germline, CDR1 is SGHTA and CDR2 FQGTGA. The germline V and J ends were trimmed by 5 bases and 5 bases, with 15 bases remaining between them. CDR3 nucleotide sequence: TGTGCCAGCAGCCAGCAACAGGGCGGGACTGAAGCTTTCTTT. Amino acids: CASSQQQGGTEAFF.

This clone was counted between two and nine times. The rearrangement joins TRBV18 to TRBJ2-2; TRBD2 matches at 12 bases. Germline CDR1 is KGHSH and CDR2 is LQKENI. The V and J ends lost 3 bases and 4 bases, in that order; junction bases with no gene match: 6. The CDR3 covers 17 residues. As DNA, the CDR3 is TGTGCCAGCTCACCGCAACTAGCGGGAGGTTTCACCGGGGAGCTGTTTTTT. The encoded protein is CASSPQLAGGFTGELFF.

CDR3 nucleotide sequence: TGTGCCAGCAGTCTCGCGACAGGGGGTGGAAACACCATATATTTT. Translated: CASSLATGGGNTIYF. This chain connects TRBV6-6 to TRBJ1-3, with 9 bases matching TRBD1. This CDR3 spans 15 amino acids. Trimming took 5 bases from V and 3 from J; bases not matched to a gene: 5. Germline CDR1 is MNHNY and CDR2 is SVGAGI (reference sequence).

This clone was observed a few times. This chain uses TRBV6-7 with TRBJ2-7; TRBD1 might be the D (5 bases). TRBV6-7 is treated as an ORF (open reading frame) with a function not yet certain. The CDR3 runs to 14 residues. Trimming left V 5 bases short and J 4 bases short, with 15 bases between. In nucleotides, the CDR3 is TGTGCCAGCAGTGCCCTGGGGCTAAGTTACGAGCAGTACGTC. Translated: CASSALGLSYEQYV.

This clone was recorded only once. The rearrangement joins TRBV5-4 to TRBJ2-5, with a weak D call TRBD2 (6 bases). V lost 4 bases and J 1 base, leaving 11 bases between the germline ends. The CDR3 has 14 amino acids. Germline V gene data show CDR1 as SGHNT and CDR2 as YYREEE (reference sequence). This CDR3 is CASSRGTSQETQYF. In DNA form, the CDR3 reads TGTGCCAGCAGCCGGGGGACCTCCCAAGAGACCCAGTACTTC.

The chain couples TRBV5-5 to TRBJ1-1, with 8 bases that match TRBD1. CDR3 length: 15 amino acids. The junction had 9 bases not matched to a gene; V was cut back by 3 bases and J by 5 bases. Germline V CDR1 and CDR2: SGHKS, YYEKEE (reference sequence). CDR3 in amino acids: CASSSPDRGDTEAFF. CDR3 DNA: TGTGCCAGCAGCTCCCCCGACAGGGGAGATACTGAAGCTTTCTTT.

This rearrangement joins TRBV11-2 to TRBJ1-2, with D possibly matching TRBD1 (5 bases). V was trimmed by 5 bases and J by 6 bases, leaving 25 bases between them. The CDR3 extends over 17 amino acids. Germline CDR1 reads SGHAT; CDR2 reads FQNNGV. The CDR3 sequence: CASSEPGSVGRGDGYTF. The CDR3 coding sequence is TGTGCCAGCAGCGAACCTGGATCAGTCGGAAGGGGCGATGGCTACACCTTC.

This clone came up a few times. The chain joins TRBV5-3 to TRBJ1-5; D gene unclear. Being an ORF, TRBV5-3 has a function that is uncertain. The CDR3 sequence is 15 residues long. V lost 0 bases to trimming and J lost 8 bases, with 15 bases between them. The CDR3 DNA sequence: TGTGCCAGAAGCTTGGCCCAGGAGCTTAGGAAGCCCCAGCATTTT. Translated: CARSLAQELRKPQHF.

The rearrangement uses TRBV2 and TRBJ2-7, with D maybe TRBD1 (6 bases). CDR3 size: 15 residues. Trimming took 5 bases from V and 5 from J, leaving 19 bases between them. Germline V CDR1 and CDR2: SNHLY, FYNNEI. The CDR3 DNA sequence: TGTGCCAGCAGTCGGCTCCGGGACATTCCCCACGAGCAGTACGTC. This encodes CASSRLRDIPHEQYV.

The table lists this clone with a few counts. V is TRBV10-3 and J is TRBJ1-2; D unresolved. V was shortened by 6 bases and J by 3 bases, with 11 bases between the two germline ends. Germline CDR1 is ENHRY and CDR2 is SYGVKD. The CDR3 is made up of 13 amino acids. DNA of the CDR3: TGTGCCATCAGACCGGACGCAGACTATGGCTACACCTTC. It translates to CAIRPDADYGYTF.

The gene calls are TRBV7-9 and TRBJ1-6, with D unclear. Germline V gene data show CDR1 as SEHNR and CDR2 as FQNEAQ (reference sequence). The CDR3 consists of 11 residues. The germline V and J ends were trimmed by 3 bases and 9 bases, with 3 bases remaining between them. DNA of the CDR3: TGTGCCAGCAGCTTCGGTTCACCCCTCCACTTT. As protein: CASSFGSPLHF. Using reference TRBV7-9 and TRBJ1-6 for the parts outside the CDR3, the full variable domain is DTGVSQNPRHKITKRGQNVTFRCDPISEHNRLYWYRQTLGQGPEFLTYFQNEAQLEKSRLLSDRFSAERPKGSFSTLEIQRTEQGDSAMYLCASSFGSPLHFGNGTRLTVT.

This chain joins TRBV27 and TRBJ1-4; TRBD1 matches at 10 bases. This CDR3 is built from 18 residues. Germline V gene data show CDR1 as MNHEY and CDR2 as SMNVEV (reference sequence). J gave up 7 bases and V 0 bases, and 11 bases lay outside the gene matches. CDR3 coding DNA: TGTGCCAGCAGTTTATCGTTGAGTCCGGGACAGGGGTCTGAAAAACTGTTTTTT. This sequence encodes CASSLSLSPGQGSEKLFF.

A remark on this clone: Mismatch with germline at one junction end may stem from a read error. V usage is TRBV7-7 and J usage is TRBJ2-1; 7 positions agree with TRBD2. The CDR3 is 13 amino acids. CDR1 and CDR2 (germline): SSHAT, FNYEAQ (reference sequence). DNA for the CDR3: TGTGCTAGCAGCTCAACGACTAGCTCTGAGCAGTTCTTC. This encodes CASSSTTSSEQFF.

The chain couples TRBV18 to TRBJ2-7; D is ambiguous. The germline V and J ends were trimmed by 2 bases and 6 bases, with 11 bases remaining between them. In germline, CDR1 is KGHSH, CDR2 LQKENI. This CDR3 is 13 amino acids long. The CDR3 here is CASSPGFLSEQYF. In DNA form, the CDR3 reads TGTGCCAGCTCACCAGGGTTTCTAAGCGAGCAGTACTTC.

V gene TRBV6-1 combines with J gene TRBJ1-1; a possible D gene is TRBD1 (5 bases). CDR1 and CDR2 from the germline V gene are MNHNS and SASEGT. Trimming stripped 5 bases from V and 4 bases from J, with 14 bases between. This CDR3 has 14 amino acids. The CDR3 here is CASSLLRGSTEAFF. The CDR3 nucleotides read TGTGCCAGCAGTCTCCTGAGGGGTTCCACTGAAGCTTTCTTT.

V gene TRBV5-1 combines with J gene TRBJ2-5; 8 nucleotides match TRBD1. The V and J ends lost 4 bases and 2 bases, in that order; junction bases with no gene match: 7. Germline assignment: CDR1 SGHRS and CDR2 YFSETQ. CDR3 size: 15 residues. The CDR3 loop reads CASSPLTGEQETQYF. The CDR3 DNA reads as TGCGCCAGCAGCCCCTTGACAGGGGAACAAGAGACCCAGTACTTC.

For the CDR3, the DNA is TGTGCCAGCACCCGGATATGGGGCACAGATACGCAGTATTTT. Its protein product is CASTRIWGTDTQYF. The chain carries TRBV6-5 and TRBJ2-3; D is undetermined. V was pared by 7 bases and J by 1 base, with 12 bases between. The germline V gene encodes CDR1 MNHEY and CDR2 SVGAGI. The CDR3 extends over 14 amino acids.